Below are 22 T cell receptor beta chains sequenced from a single sample in a study of control samples from healthy donors and cancer patients. Method: immunoSEQ multiplex PCR; TCRdb's copy keeps in-frame clones and lacks some. The table records about 140,000 clones, roughly 89% of them present only once. What was sequenced was blood. These TCRs come from a man in his thirties or forties in good health.

The chain couples TRBV7-9 to TRBJ1-5; D not resolved. CDR1 is SEHNR, CDR2 FQNEAQ, per germline (reference sequence). Trimming removed 5 bases from V and 4 bases from J, with 6 bases in between. This CDR3 is built from 12 residues. In DNA, the CDR3 is TGTGCCAGCAGCAGGTGGAATCAGCCCCAGCATTTT. It specifies CASSRWNQPQHF.

The chain uses TRBV9 and TRBJ2-7, with D unclear. Germline lookup yields CDR1 SGDLS and CDR2 YYNGEE. The V end was cut by 0 bases, the J end by 4 bases, with 8 bases between. The CDR3 has 13 amino acids. The chain's CDR3 is CASSVESGYEQYF. DNA for the CDR3: TGTGCCAGCAGCGTAGAAAGTGGGTACGAGCAGTACTTC.

The J gene is TRBJ2-7, the V gene TRBV19; TRBD2 might be the D (5 bases). Germline CDR1 is LNHDA and CDR2 is SQIVND (reference sequence). The V end lost 3 bases, the J end lost 1 base, and 13 bases lay between the germline ends. The CDR3 covers 15 residues. The CDR3 sequence: CASSIGLDYSYEQYF. The DNA for the CDR3 is TGTGCCAGTAGTATCGGCCTAGACTATTCCTACGAGCAGTACTTC.

The V call is TRBV6-4, the J call TRBJ2-1; 7 nucleotides agree with TRBD2. CDR3 length: 14 amino acids. Germline V gene data show CDR1 as MRHNA and CDR2 as SNTAGT. V trimming: 4 bases; J trimming: 8 bases; junction bases outside the gene matches: 8. DNA for the CDR3: TGTGCCAGCAGTGTATTGGGAGGGCGCGATGAGCAGTTCTTC. Its translation is CASSVLGGRDEQFF.

This sequence joins TRBV5-1 and TRBJ1-2; D possibly corresponds to TRBD1 (6 bases). CDR1 is SGHRS, CDR2 YFSETQ, per germline. The CDR3 has 14 residues. Trimming took 4 bases from V and 2 from J, leaving 12 bases between them. CDR3 nucleotide sequence: TGCGCCAGCAGCGTCGGACAGCAAAACTATGGCTACACCTTC. Translation gives CASSVGQQNYGYTF.

V is TRBV4-3 and J is TRBJ2-5, with D possibly TRBD1 on 6 matching bases. Trimming stripped 1 base from V and 0 bases from J, with 18 bases between. Germline V gene data show CDR1 as LGHNA and CDR2 as YSLEER. This CDR3 comprises 18 residues. The CDR3 here is CASSQVRGRTAYQETQYF. As DNA, the CDR3 is TGCGCCAGCAGCCAAGTCAGAGGTAGGACAGCGTACCAAGAGACCCAGTACTTC.

The chain is built from TRBV27 and TRBJ2-5; 7 bases agree with TRBD1. Per the germline V gene, CDR1 is MNHEY and CDR2 is SMNVEV (reference sequence). CDR3 length: 13 amino acids. Unmatched junction bases numbered 8, after V lost 8 bases and J lost 5 bases. The CDR3 protein is CASSTGLRETQYF. The CDR3 bases are TGTGCCAGCTCGACAGGGTTGAGGGAGACCCAGTACTTC.

The genes are TRBV19 and TRBJ2-1; 11 bases align to TRBD2. Looked up from germline, CDR1 is LNHDA and CDR2 is SQIVND (reference sequence). CDR3 length equals 16 residues. V gave up 3 bases and J gave up 7 bases; unmatched junction bases: 8. CDR3 region: CASSMTLAGGRNEQFF. The CDR3 DNA sequence: TGTGCCAGTAGTATGACTCTAGCGGGAGGTAGGAATGAGCAGTTCTTC.

V gene TRBV11-2 combines with J gene TRBJ1-1; 11 bases are a match to TRBD1. CDR1 is SGHAT and CDR2 is FQNNGV in the germline V gene. Unmatched junction bases numbered 5, after V lost 5 bases and J lost 6 bases. The CDR3 extends over 14 amino acids. CDR3 sequence: CASSPGQGVSEAFF. The CDR3 nucleotides read TGTGCCAGCAGCCCGGGACAGGGGGTCTCTGAAGCTTTCTTT.

In this sample, this clone turned up once. The genes are TRBV10-1 and TRBJ2-1; 8 bases align to TRBD1. Germline V gene data show CDR1 as WNHNN and CDR2 as SYGVQD (reference sequence). CDR3 length equals 10 residues. V lost 9 bases and J lost 8; bases outside the gene matches: 0. The CDR3 is CARTGDEQFF. DNA of the CDR3: TGCGCCAGGACAGGGGATGAGCAGTTCTTC.

This clone showed up just a few times. The gene calls are TRBV30 and TRBJ2-2; 7 nucleotides line up with TRBD1. Unmatched junction bases numbered 9, after V lost 4 bases and J lost 7 bases. The germline V gene encodes CDR1 GTSNPN and CDR2 SVGIG (reference sequence). This CDR3 spans 14 amino acids. The CDR3 bases are TGTGCCTGGAACTTAAGGGGGCAAGACGGGGAGCTGTTTTTT. It is translated as CAWNLRGQDGELFF.

A remark on this clone: A junction boundary mismatches the germline segment, possibly from a read error. Other DNA sequences from this sample encode an identical CDR3 as well. The rearrangement links TRBV15 to TRBJ2-5; 8 positions match TRBD2. This CDR3 has 15 amino acids. Germline CDR1 and CDR2: LNHNV and YYDKDF (reference sequence). In nucleotides, the CDR3 is TGTGCCACCAAGGACACCGGACTAGCTTTAGAGACTCAGTACTTC. Translated, it gives CATKDTGLALETQYF.

This chain joins TRBV25-1 and TRBJ1-5; 9 nucleotides line up with TRBD1. The CDR3 consists of 17 residues. J lost 0 bases, V lost 7 bases, and 10 bases had no gene match. Germline CDR1 MGHDK, CDR2 SYGVNS. The CDR3 DNA reads as TGTGCCAGCATAGGAGACAGGGGGTACCGTAGCAATCAGCCCCAGCATTTT. Amino acid sequence: CASIGDRGYRSNQPQHF.

The rearrangement links TRBV19 to TRBJ1-5; a possible D gene is TRBD1 (6 bases). V was cut by 7 bases and J by 1 base, with 11 bases left in between. The length of the CDR3 is 14 residues. The germline CDR1 and CDR2 sequences are LNHDA and SQIVND (reference sequence). This CDR3 is CASNEGGSNQPQHF. The CDR3 DNA sequence: TGTGCCAGTAACGAGGGGGGAAGCAATCAGCCCCAGCATTTT.

This chain uses TRBV18 with TRBJ2-1, with no clear D. The V gene lost 4 bases and the J gene lost 7 bases, with 17 bases spanning the gap. This CDR3 has 15 residues. The germline gives CDR1 KGHSH, CDR2 LQKENI. This chain's CDR3 is CASSQDGLTSNEQFF. The CDR3 DNA reads as TGTGCCAGCTCACAAGATGGGTTGACTTCAAATGAGCAGTTCTTC.

The chain uses TRBV28 and TRBJ2-1; D could derive from TRBD1 or TRBD2 (5 bases each). The CDR3 is 15 residues long. Germline-derived CDR1 and CDR2 are MDHEN and SYDVKM. Trimming took 6 bases from V and 7 from J, leaving 19 bases between them. The CDR3 bases are TGTGCCAGCAGACACTACGGGGCGCTGGGGAATGAGCAGTTCTTC. Its translation: CASRHYGALGNEQFF.

V gene TRBV19 combines with J gene TRBJ1-5, with D possibly matching TRBD1 (6 bases). Trimming took off 4 bases at V and 3 bases at J, with 10 bases between the two ends. In germline, CDR1 is LNHDA, CDR2 SQIVND (reference sequence). The CDR3 runs to 14 residues. The CDR3 DNA is TGTGCCAGTAGTACAGGGGCCCACAATCAGCCCCAGCATTTT. As protein: CASSTGAHNQPQHF.

The chain has TRBV3-1 (or the pseudogene TRBV3-2) and TRBJ2-5; D is uncertain. V was trimmed by 0 bases and J by 5 bases, leaving 19 bases between them. In germline, CDR1 is LGHDT, CDR2 YNNKEL (reference sequence). The length of the CDR3 is 17 residues. The CDR3 is CASSQEREVVSVETQYF. In DNA form, the CDR3 reads TGTGCCAGCAGCCAAGAAAGGGAAGTGGTGTCGGTGGAGACCCAGTACTTC.

The chain carries TRBV27 and TRBJ2-1; TRBD1 agrees at 9 bases. V dropped 3 bases and J dropped 4; count of bases not matched to a gene: 13. The CDR3 totals 18 residues. Germline CDR1 and CDR2: MNHEY and SMNVEV (reference sequence). This CDR3 reads CASSFYPQGQGRYNEQFF. In nucleotides, the CDR3 is TGTGCCAGCAGTTTTTACCCCCAAGGACAGGGGAGGTACAATGAGCAGTTCTTC.

The gene calls are TRBV4-2 and TRBJ1-5; D might be TRBD1 (6 bases). The CDR3 length is 15 residues. V was shortened by 2 bases and J by 3 bases, with 11 bases between the two germline ends. Germline-derived CDR1 and CDR2 are LGHNA and YNFKEQ. The CDR3 nucleotides are TGTGCCAGCAGCCAACCGGACAGCTCCAATCAGCCCCAGCATTTT. This sequence encodes CASSQPDSSNQPQHF.

The gene calls are TRBV30 and TRBJ1-1, with TRBD1 identical over 9 bases. Losses at the gene ends were 3 bases for V and 1 base for J; bases not matched to a gene: 9. The germline V gene has CDR1 GTSNPN and CDR2 SVGIG (reference sequence). CDR3 length equals 16 residues. CDR3 sequence reads: CAWRTGQGGWNTEAFF. The CDR3 DNA sequence: TGTGCCTGGAGAACGGGACAGGGAGGTTGGAACACTGAAGCTTTCTTT.

The chain has TRBV11-2 and TRBJ1-4, with 7 nucleotides matching TRBD1. The ends lost 1 base at V and 0 bases at J; junction bases unmatched: 8. The CDR3 contains 18 residues. Germline values: CDR1 SGHAT, CDR2 FQNNGV. The CDR3 DNA follows: TGTGCCAGCAGCTTAGGATCTTGGGACAGCACAACTAATGAAAAACTGTTTTTT. As protein: CASSLGSWDSTTNEKLFF.